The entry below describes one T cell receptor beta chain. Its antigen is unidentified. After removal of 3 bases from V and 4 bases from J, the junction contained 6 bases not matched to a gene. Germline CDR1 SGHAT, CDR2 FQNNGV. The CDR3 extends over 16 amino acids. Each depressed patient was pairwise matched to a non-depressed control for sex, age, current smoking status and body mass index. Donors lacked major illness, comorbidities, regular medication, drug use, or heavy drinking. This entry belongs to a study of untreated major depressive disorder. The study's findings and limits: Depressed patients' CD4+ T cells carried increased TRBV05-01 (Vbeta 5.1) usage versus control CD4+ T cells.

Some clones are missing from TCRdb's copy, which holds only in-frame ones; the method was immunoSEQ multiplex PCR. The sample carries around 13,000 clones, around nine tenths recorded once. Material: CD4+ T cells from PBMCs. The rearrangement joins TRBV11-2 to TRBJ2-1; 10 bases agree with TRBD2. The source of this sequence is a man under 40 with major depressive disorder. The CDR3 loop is CASSLGAGGLYNEQFF. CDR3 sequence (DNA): TGTGCCAGCAGCTTGGGAGCGGGGGGGCTATACAATGAGCAGTTCTTC.